The clone carrying this T cell receptor beta chain was seen once. Its antigen remains unknown. This entry belongs to a study of Ad26.COV2.S vaccination and SARS-CoV-2 variants. Study-wide context: Donor was assigned to the Ad26.COV2.S arm of trial COV1001. Ad26.COV2.S was injected intramuscularly once or twice, 56 days apart. Study results and caveats: Once vaccination had occurred, spike-specific CD8+ and CD4+ T cell responses reportedly showed substantial breadth. Analytic work on TCR breadth and depth might have understated the full extent of total T cell responses.

Assay: immunoSEQ multiplex PCR; the TCRdb copy retains only in-frame clones and omits some. Of 380,000 or so clones listed, 83% are singletons. Indicated treatment: some 20 received Ad26.COV2.S at low or high dose, single or two shots; 5 received placebo; per-sample allocation not given. It was on day 63 after the first vaccine or placebo injection that samples were taken. Trimming removed 3 bases from V and 2 bases from J, with 5 bases in between. Germline values: CDR1 LNHDA, CDR2 SQIVND (reference sequence). The CDR3 is 13 amino acids. The specimen comprised peripheral blood, sampled in a trial of Ad26.COV2.S vaccine versus placebo. The chain employs TRBV19 and TRBJ2-1; D gene uncertain. The TCR was taken from a person aged 18-60 years who received the Ad26.COV2.S COVID-19 vaccine or a placebo. CDR3 sequence reads: CASSIPPYNEQFF. As DNA, the CDR3 is TGTGCCAGTAGTATCCCCCCCTACAATGAGCAGTTCTTC.